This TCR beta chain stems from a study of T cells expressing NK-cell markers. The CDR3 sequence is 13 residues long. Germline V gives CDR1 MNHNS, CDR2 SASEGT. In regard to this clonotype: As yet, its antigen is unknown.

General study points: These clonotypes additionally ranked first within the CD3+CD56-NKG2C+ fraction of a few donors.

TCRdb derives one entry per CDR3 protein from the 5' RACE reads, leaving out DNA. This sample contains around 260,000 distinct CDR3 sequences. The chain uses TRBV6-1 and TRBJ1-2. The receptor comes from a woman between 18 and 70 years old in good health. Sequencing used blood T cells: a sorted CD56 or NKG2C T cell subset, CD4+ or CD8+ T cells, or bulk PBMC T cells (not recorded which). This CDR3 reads CASKTSLLWGYTF.